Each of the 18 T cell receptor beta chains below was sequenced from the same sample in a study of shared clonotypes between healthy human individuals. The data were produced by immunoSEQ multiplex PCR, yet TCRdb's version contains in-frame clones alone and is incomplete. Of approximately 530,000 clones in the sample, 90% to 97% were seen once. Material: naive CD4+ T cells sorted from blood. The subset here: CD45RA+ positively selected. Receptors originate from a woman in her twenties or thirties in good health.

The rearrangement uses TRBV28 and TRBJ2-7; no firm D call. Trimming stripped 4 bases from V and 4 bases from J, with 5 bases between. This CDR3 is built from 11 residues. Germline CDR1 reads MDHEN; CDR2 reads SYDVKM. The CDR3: CASSSHYEQYF. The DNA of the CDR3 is TGTGCCAGCAGTTCCCATTACGAGCAGTACTTC.

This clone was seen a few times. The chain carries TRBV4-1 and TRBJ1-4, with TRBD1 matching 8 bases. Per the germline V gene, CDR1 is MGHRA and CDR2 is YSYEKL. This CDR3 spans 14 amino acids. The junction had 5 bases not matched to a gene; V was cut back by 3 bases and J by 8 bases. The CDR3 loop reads CASSQDRAEEKLFF. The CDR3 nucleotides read TGCGCCAGCAGCCAGGACAGGGCGGAAGAAAAACTGTTTTTT.

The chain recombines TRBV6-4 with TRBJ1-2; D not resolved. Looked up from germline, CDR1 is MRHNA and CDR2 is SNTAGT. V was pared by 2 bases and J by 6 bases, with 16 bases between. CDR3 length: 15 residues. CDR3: CASSDAAKGKDGYTF. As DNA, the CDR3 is TGTGCCAGCAGTGACGCGGCCAAAGGGAAGGATGGCTACACCTTC.

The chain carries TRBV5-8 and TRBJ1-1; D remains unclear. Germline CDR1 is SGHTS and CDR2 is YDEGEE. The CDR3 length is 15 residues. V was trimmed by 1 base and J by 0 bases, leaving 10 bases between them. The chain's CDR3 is CASSLIGPLNTEAFF. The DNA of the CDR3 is TGTGCCAGCAGCTTGATTGGTCCCCTGAACACTGAAGCTTTCTTT.

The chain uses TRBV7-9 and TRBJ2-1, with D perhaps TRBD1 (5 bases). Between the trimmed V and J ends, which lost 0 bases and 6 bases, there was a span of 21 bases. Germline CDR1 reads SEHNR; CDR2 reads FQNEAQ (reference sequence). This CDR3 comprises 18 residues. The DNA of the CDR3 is TGTGCCAGCAGCTTAGCGCAGCACAGGCACCCTCGGATCAATGAGCAGTTCTTC. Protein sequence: CASSLAQHRHPRINEQFF.

CDR3: CASSQRPGLARENYEQYF. The CDR3 DNA sequence: TGTGCCAGCAGTCAAAGACCGGGACTAGCGAGGGAGAACTACGAGCAGTACTTC. The V call is TRBV14, the J call TRBJ2-7, with 10 bases fitting TRBD2. In germline, CDR1 is SGHDN, CDR2 FVKESK. V was pared by 6 bases and J by 3 bases, with 17 bases of the junction left unmatched. CDR3 length equals 18 residues. The full variable domain, in which reference TRBV14 and TRBJ2-7 provide the parts outside the CDR3, is EAGVTQFPSHSVIEKGQTVTLRCDPISGHDNLYWYRRVMGKEIKFLLHFVKESKQDESGMPNNRFLAERTGGTYSTLKVQPAELEDSGVYFCASSQRPGLARENYEQYFGPGTRLTVT.

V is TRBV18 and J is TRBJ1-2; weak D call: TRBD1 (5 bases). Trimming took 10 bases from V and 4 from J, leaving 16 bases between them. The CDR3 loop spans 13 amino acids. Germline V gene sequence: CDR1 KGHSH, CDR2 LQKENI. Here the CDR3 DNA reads TGTGCCATCCGAACGGGGGGTGGCTATGGCTACACCTTC. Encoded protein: CAIRTGGGYGYTF.

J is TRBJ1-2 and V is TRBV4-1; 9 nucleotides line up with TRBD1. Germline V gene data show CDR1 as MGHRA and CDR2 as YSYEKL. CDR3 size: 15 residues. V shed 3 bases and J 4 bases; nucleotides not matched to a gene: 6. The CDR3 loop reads CASSHKQGAFYGYTF. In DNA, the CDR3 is TGCGCCAGCAGCCACAAACAGGGGGCTTTCTATGGCTACACCTTC.

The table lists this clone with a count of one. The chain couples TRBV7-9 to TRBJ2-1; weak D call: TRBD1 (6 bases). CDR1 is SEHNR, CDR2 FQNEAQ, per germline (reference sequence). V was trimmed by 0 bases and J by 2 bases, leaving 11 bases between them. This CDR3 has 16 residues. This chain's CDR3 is CASSLAPGAPYNEQFF. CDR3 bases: TGTGCCAGCAGCTTAGCCCCAGGGGCTCCCTACAATGAGCAGTTCTTC.

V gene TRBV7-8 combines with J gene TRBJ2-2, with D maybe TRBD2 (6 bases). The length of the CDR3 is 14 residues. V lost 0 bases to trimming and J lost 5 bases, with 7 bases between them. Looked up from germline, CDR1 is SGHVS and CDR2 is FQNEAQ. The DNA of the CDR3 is TGTGCCAGCAGCTTAGCGGGGGGAACCGGGGAGCTGTTTTTT. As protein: CASSLAGGTGELFF.

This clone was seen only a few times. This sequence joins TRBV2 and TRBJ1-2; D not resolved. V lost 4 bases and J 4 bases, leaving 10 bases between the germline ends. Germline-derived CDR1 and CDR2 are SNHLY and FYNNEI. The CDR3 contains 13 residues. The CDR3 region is CASSALAAYGYTF. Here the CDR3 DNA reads TGTGCCAGCAGTGCCCTGGCAGCCTATGGCTACACCTTC. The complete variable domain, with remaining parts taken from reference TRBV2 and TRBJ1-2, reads EPEVTQTPSHQVTQMGQEVILRCVPISNHLYFYWYRQILGQKVEFLVSFYNNEISEKSEIFDDQFSVERPDGSNFTLKIRSTKLEDSAMYFCASSALAAYGYTFGSGTRLTVV.

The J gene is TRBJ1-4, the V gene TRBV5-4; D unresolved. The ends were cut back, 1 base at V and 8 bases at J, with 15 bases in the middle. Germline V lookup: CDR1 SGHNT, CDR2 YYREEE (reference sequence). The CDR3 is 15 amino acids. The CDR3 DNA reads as TGTGCCAGCAGCTTGAGGTCGGGGAATAGCGAAAAACTGTTTTTT. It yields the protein CASSLRSGNSEKLFF.

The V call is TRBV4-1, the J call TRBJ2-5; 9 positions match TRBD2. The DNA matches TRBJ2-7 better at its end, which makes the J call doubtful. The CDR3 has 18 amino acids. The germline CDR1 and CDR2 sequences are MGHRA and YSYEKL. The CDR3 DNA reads TGCGCCAGCAGCCAAGGGGGGGGGAAGACTAGCGGCTCCTACGAGCAGTACTTC. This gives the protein CASSQGGGKTSGSYEQYF.

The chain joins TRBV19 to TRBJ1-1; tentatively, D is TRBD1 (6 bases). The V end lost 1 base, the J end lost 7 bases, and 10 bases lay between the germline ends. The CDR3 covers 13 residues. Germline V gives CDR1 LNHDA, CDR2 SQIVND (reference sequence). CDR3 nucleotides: TGTGCCAGTAGTATAGGGCCACAGGGTGAAGCTTTCTTT. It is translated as CASSIGPQGEAFF. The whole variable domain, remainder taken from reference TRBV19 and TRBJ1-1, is DGGITQSPKYLFRKEGQNVTLSCEQNLNHDAMYWYRQDPGQGLRLIYYSQIVNDFQKGDIAEGYSVSREKKESFPLTVTSAQKNPTAFYLCASSIGPQGEAFFGQGTRLTVV.

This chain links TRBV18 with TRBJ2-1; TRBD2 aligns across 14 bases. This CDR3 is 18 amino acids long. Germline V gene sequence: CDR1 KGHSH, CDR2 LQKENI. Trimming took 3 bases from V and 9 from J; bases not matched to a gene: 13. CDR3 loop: CASSPQNPTSGRASEQFF. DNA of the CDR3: TGTGCCAGCTCACCTCAAAACCCGACTAGCGGGAGGGCCAGTGAGCAGTTCTTC.

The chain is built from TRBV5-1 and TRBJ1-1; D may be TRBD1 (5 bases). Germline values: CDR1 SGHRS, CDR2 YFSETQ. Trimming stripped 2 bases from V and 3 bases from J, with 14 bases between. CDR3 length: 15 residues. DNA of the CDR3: TGCGCCAGCAGCTTCAGGGAGCGAGCTGACACTGAAGCTTTCTTT. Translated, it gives CASSFRERADTEAFF.

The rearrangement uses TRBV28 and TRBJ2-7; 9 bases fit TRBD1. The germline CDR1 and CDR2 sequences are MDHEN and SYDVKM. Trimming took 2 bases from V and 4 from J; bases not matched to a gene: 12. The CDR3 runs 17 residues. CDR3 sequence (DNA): TGTGCCAGCAGTTTAGTACATGCCGGGACAGGGAGGTACGAGCAGTACTTC. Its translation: CASSLVHAGTGRYEQYF.

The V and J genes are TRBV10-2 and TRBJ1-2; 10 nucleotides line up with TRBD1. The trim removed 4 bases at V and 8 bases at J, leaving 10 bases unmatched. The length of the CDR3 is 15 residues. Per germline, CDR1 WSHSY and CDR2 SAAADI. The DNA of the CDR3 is TGCGCCAGCAGTGTGACAGGGGGCGGGGATAGGGGCTACACCTTC. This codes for CASSVTGGGDRGYTF.